This T cell receptor (beta chain) was sequenced in a study of control samples from healthy donors and cancer patients. Repertoires were generated with immunoSEQ multiplex PCR, while TCRdb's copy carries only in-frame clones and drops some. This table holds about 170,000 clones, about 90% found once. The length of the CDR3 is 11 residues. Between the trimmed V and J ends, which lost 5 bases and 5 bases, there was a span of 5 bases. Germline values: CDR1 SNHLY, CDR2 FYNNEI. The sample taken for sequencing was blood. The clonotype was recovered from a woman aged 25-40 years in good health. The chain combines TRBV2 with TRBJ2-3; D gene ambiguous. CDR3 in amino acids: CASSPRDTQYF. CDR3 bases: TGTGCCAGCAGTCCCCGAGATACGCAGTATTTT. The full variable domain, completed using reference TRBV2 and TRBJ2-3, is EPEVTQTPSHQVTQMGQEVILRCVPISNHLYFYWYRQILGQKVEFLVSFYNNEISEKSEIFDDQFSVERPDGSNFTLKIRSTKLEDSAMYFCASSPRDTQYFGPGTRLTVL.